A selection of T cell receptor beta chains follows, all from one sample in a study of blood T cell repertoires in COVID-19. Produced via immunoSEQ multiplex PCR; TCRdb's table is partial and in-frame only. The sample consists of about 170,000 clones, 87% of them appearing once. Sample: peripheral blood. Receptors were obtained from a man younger than 35 with active or convalescent COVID-19. CDR3s include the opening cysteine and the closing phenylalanine or tryptophan. The order of the fields is V gene, D gene, J gene, CDR3 protein. The D gene is left open where the match is weak.

v_gene: TRBV29-1; d_gene: TRBD2; j_gene: TRBJ2-5; CDR3aa: CSVLGLAGSGTETQYF
v_gene: TRBV18; d_gene: TRBD1; j_gene: TRBJ1-2; CDR3aa: CASSPDRPNTSLGGYTF
v_gene: TRBV7-8; d_gene: TRBD1; j_gene: TRBJ1-2; CDR3aa: CASSFGTDYGYTF
v_gene: TRBV4-1; d_gene: -; j_gene: TRBJ1-1; CDR3aa: CASSQPTVRTEAFF
v_gene: TRBV27; d_gene: TRBD1; j_gene: TRBJ1-5; CDR3aa: CASSQDRGSNQPQHF
v_gene: TRBV7-9; d_gene: -; j_gene: TRBJ2-3; CDR3aa: CASSFPGVGTDTQYF
v_gene: TRBV4-3; d_gene: TRBD2; j_gene: TRBJ2-2; CDR3aa: CASSPLVGTSGSLGTGELFF
v_gene: TRBV7-9; d_gene: TRBD2; j_gene: TRBJ2-3; CDR3aa: CASSSATVGREGADTQYF
v_gene: TRBV7-9; d_gene: -; j_gene: TRBJ1-1; CDR3aa: CASSIDTENTEAFF
v_gene: TRBV9; d_gene: TRBD2; j_gene: TRBJ2-5; CDR3aa: CASSSTSGSPLETQYF
v_gene: TRBV7-2; d_gene: -; j_gene: TRBJ1-1; CDR3aa: CASSLPGVTEAFF
v_gene: TRBV27; d_gene: -; j_gene: TRBJ1-1; CDR3aa: CASSLATDTEAFF
v_gene: TRBV19; d_gene: -; j_gene: TRBJ2-1; CDR3aa: CASSITLRGSRNEQFF
v_gene: TRBV29-1; d_gene: TRBD1; j_gene: TRBJ1-4; CDR3aa: CSVYRGEKLFF
v_gene: TRBV3-1/TRBV3-2; d_gene: -; j_gene: TRBJ2-1; CDR3aa: CASSQVVAGSEQFF
v_gene: TRBV6-5; d_gene: -; j_gene: TRBJ2-3; CDR3aa: CASSYPGTDTQYF
v_gene: TRBV27; d_gene: TRBD1; j_gene: TRBJ1-2; CDR3aa: CASRTGGQYGYTF
v_gene: TRBV7-8; d_gene: TRBD1; j_gene: TRBJ1-1; CDR3aa: CASSPQGQPLEAFF
v_gene: TRBV5-4; d_gene: TRBD2; j_gene: TRBJ2-1; CDR3aa: CASSWGGSGGRSSYNEQFF
v_gene: TRBV30; d_gene: -; j_gene: TRBJ1-2; CDR3aa: CAWTLGSDYGYTF
v_gene: TRBV11-2; d_gene: TRBD1; j_gene: TRBJ1-2; CDR3aa: CASSTMGTGLRTF
v_gene: TRBV2; d_gene: -; j_gene: TRBJ1-2; CDR3aa: CASRAGTNYGYTF
v_gene: TRBV30; d_gene: TRBD1; j_gene: TRBJ1-2; CDR3aa: CAWSRGYGYTF
v_gene: TRBV18; d_gene: TRBD1; j_gene: TRBJ1-2; CDR3aa: CASSPPGQGAYGYTF
v_gene: TRBV5-4; d_gene: -; j_gene: TRBJ1-6; CDR3aa: CASSLGGQRNSPLHF
v_gene: TRBV7-2; d_gene: -; j_gene: TRBJ1-1; CDR3aa: CASSQMANTEAFF
v_gene: TRBV11-2; d_gene: -; j_gene: TRBJ1-1; CDR3aa: CASNTGNFPMNTEAFF
v_gene: TRBV25-1; d_gene: -; j_gene: TRBJ1-2; CDR3aa: CASSESDGDPGEYGYTF
v_gene: TRBV30; d_gene: TRBD2; j_gene: TRBJ2-1; CDR3aa: CAWSVLAGFYNEQFF
v_gene: TRBV7-2; d_gene: -; j_gene: TRBJ1-3; CDR3aa: CASSLRGTGNTIYF
v_gene: TRBV7-6; d_gene: TRBD1; j_gene: TRBJ1-1; CDR3aa: CASSLLTGEIAEAFF
v_gene: TRBV24-1; d_gene: -; j_gene: TRBJ1-3; CDR3aa: CATSDLRQPYYASGNTIYF
v_gene: TRBV7-8; d_gene: -; j_gene: TRBJ2-1; CDR3aa: CASSFGHDNEQFF
v_gene: TRBV3-1/TRBV3-2; d_gene: TRBD2; j_gene: TRBJ2-3; CDR3aa: CASSRGLAGGTDTQYF
v_gene: TRBV2; d_gene: -; j_gene: TRBJ1-4; CDR3aa: CASSEWGGTTRLFF
v_gene: TRBV11-2; d_gene: TRBD2; j_gene: TRBJ2-5; CDR3aa: CASSLAPSGIGETQYF
v_gene: TRBV28; d_gene: TRBD2; j_gene: TRBJ2-1; CDR3aa: CASSSRLAGISYNEQFF
v_gene: TRBV6-5; d_gene: -; j_gene: TRBJ1-4; CDR3aa: CASSTFVWSEKLFF
v_gene: TRBV7-2; d_gene: -; j_gene: TRBJ1-2; CDR3aa: CASSLALRAGYTF
v_gene: TRBV10-3; d_gene: -; j_gene: TRBJ1-2; CDR3aa: CAISEDRHGYTF
v_gene: TRBV5-1; d_gene: -; j_gene: TRBJ1-2; CDR3aa: CASSLEREVYGYTF
v_gene: TRBV18; d_gene: TRBD1; j_gene: TRBJ1-2; CDR3aa: CASSALTGASGYTF
v_gene: TRBV5-1; d_gene: TRBD1; j_gene: TRBJ1-2; CDR3aa: CASSPGQGGYGYTF
v_gene: TRBV6-5; d_gene: TRBD1; j_gene: TRBJ1-2; CDR3aa: CASSSPRQGDLSGYTF
v_gene: TRBV3-1/TRBV3-2; d_gene: -; j_gene: TRBJ2-2; CDR3aa: CASSQRESGELFF
v_gene: TRBV7-8; d_gene: TRBD1; j_gene: TRBJ1-3; CDR3aa: CASSPGGSQSSGNTIYF
v_gene: TRBV12-3/TRBV12-4; d_gene: TRBD2; j_gene: TRBJ2-7; CDR3aa: CASSRSGSYEQYF
v_gene: TRBV30; d_gene: -; j_gene: TRBJ1-3; CDR3aa: CAWNLGGDTIYF
v_gene: TRBV2; d_gene: -; j_gene: TRBJ1-2; CDR3aa: CASTMTGALGYTF
v_gene: TRBV6-1; d_gene: -; j_gene: TRBJ1-6; CDR3aa: CASSEDISPLHF
v_gene: TRBV6-2/TRBV6-3; d_gene: -; j_gene: TRBJ2-3; CDR3aa: CASSRRQVTDTQYF
v_gene: TRBV11-3; d_gene: TRBD2; j_gene: TRBJ2-7; CDR3aa: CASSASGSYEQYF
v_gene: TRBV19; d_gene: TRBD1; j_gene: TRBJ1-3; CDR3aa: CASSIGTGTGNTIYF
v_gene: TRBV28; d_gene: TRBD1; j_gene: TRBJ1-3; CDR3aa: CASSPSDRANTIYF